The clone carrying this T cell receptor (beta chain) has just a few counts. TCRdb passed the 5' RACE reads through MiXCR, listing each CDR3 protein once. The table records about 350,000 distinct CDR3 sequences, roughly 15% of them present only once. The sample is drawn from a study of T-cell memory formation after mild COVID-19. Germline V gene data show CDR1 as SGHVS and CDR2 as FNYEAQ. This CDR3 has 14 residues. The trim removed 5 bases at V and 4 bases at J, leaving 4 bases unmatched. This clonotype was obtained from a man younger than 30 who had mild COVID-19 (a few samples of this study predate the infection). Cell type and time point are not known. The V and J genes are TRBV7-6 and TRBJ1-3; 8 bases agree with TRBD1. Sequencing was carried out using PBMCs or a T cell subset sorted from them (not recorded which). CDR3 loop: CASSNRGSGNTIYF. The CDR3 DNA is TGTGCCAGCAGCAACAGGGGGTCAGGAAACACCATATATTTT.